The following is a T cell receptor (beta chain) sequence with its context. Its antigen is not known. The record originates from a study of OX40 agonist ivuxolimab in advanced cancers. On the study more broadly: Dose-escalation patients' cancers were hepatocellular carcinoma, melanoma, renal cell or head and neck cancer.

TCRdb's table, derived via immunoSEQ multiplex PCR, lists solely in-frame clones and lacks some. The sample has under 25,000 clones; around 79% are singletons. Study-level points and caveats: Dosing at 0.1 to 3.0 mg/kg was accompanied by clonal expansion of CD4+ and CD8+ blood T cells by week 6.

Sample: CD4+ or CD8+ T cells sorted from blood, taken in a trial of the OX40 agonist ivuxolimab. The TCR comes from an adult with an advanced solid tumor such as melanoma, head and neck, liver or kidney cancer.

Here the CDR3 DNA reads TGTGCCAGCAGCCACCCGGGGGCGAGGGGGGATAGCTCTGGAAACACCATATATTTT. As protein: CASSHPGARGDSSGNTIYF. The V gene is TRBV14, the J gene TRBJ1-3; possible D gene TRBD1, 6 bases. The CDR3 covers 19 residues. Germline V gene data show CDR1 as SGHDN and CDR2 as FVKESK. V was clipped by 3 bases and J by 0 bases, with 21 bases between them. Using reference TRBV14 and TRBJ1-3 for the parts outside the CDR3, the full variable domain is EAGVTQFPSHSVIEKGQTVTLRCDPISGHDNLYWYRRVMGKEIKFLLHFVKESKQDESGMPNNRFLAERTGGTYSTLKVQPAELEDSGVYFCASSHPGARGDSSGNTIYFGEGSWLTVV.